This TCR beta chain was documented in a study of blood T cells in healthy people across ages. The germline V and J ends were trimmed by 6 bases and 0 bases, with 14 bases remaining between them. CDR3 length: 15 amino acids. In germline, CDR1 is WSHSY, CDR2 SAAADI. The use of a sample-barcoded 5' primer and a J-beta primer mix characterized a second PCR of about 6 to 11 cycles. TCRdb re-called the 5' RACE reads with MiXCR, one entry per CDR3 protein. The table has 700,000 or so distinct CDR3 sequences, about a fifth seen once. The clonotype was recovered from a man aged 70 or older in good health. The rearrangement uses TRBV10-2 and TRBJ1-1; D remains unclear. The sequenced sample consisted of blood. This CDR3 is CASRATADMNTEAFF. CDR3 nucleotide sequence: TGCGCCAGCAGGGCAACGGCGGATATGAACACTGAAGCTTTCTTT.